This is a list of T cell receptor beta chains from one sample in a study of blood T cells in healthy people across ages. In TCRdb, the 5' RACE reads were re-called with MiXCR into one record per CDR3 protein. This table has hundreds of thousands of distinct CDR3 sequences, roughly two fifths appearing once. The sequenced sample was blood. The source of these receptors is a woman aged 55 to 70 in good health. CDR3s include the opening cysteine and the closing phenylalanine or tryptophan. A D gene is named only where the DNA matches it firmly. Clone size is stated in some rows and not others, as once, few, many or a class when expanded.

v_call	d_call	j_call	clone_size	cdr3_aa	cdr3_nt
TRBV6-2/TRBV6-3	NA	TRBJ2-7	many	CASSYLDSSSYEQYF	TGTGCCAGCAGTTACCTCGACAGTAGTTCCTACGAGCAGTACTTC
TRBV6-1	TRBD2	TRBJ2-1	NA	CASTRGMAGGPYNEQFF	TGTGCCAGCACCCGAGGGATGGCGGGAGGGCCCTACAATGAGCAGTTCTTC
TRBV7-6	NA	TRBJ2-5	once	CASSSVGGPRETQYF	TGTGCCAGCAGCTCGGTTGGGGGGCCGAGGGAGACCCAGTACTTC
TRBV27	TRBD1	TRBJ2-5	NA	CASRITGGETQYF	TGTGCCAGCAGAATAACAGGGGGGGAGACCCAGTACTTC
TRBV20-1	NA	TRBJ2-4	NA	CSARDPTAGDHYGQYF	TGCAGTGCTAGAGATCCAACGGCAGGGGACCACTACGGGCAGTACTTC
TRBV20-1	NA	TRBJ2-7	NA	CSARDQDRASYEQYF	TGCAGTGCTAGAGATCAGGACCGGGCAAGCTACGAGCAGTACTTC
TRBV6-6	NA	TRBJ1-2	NA	CASSYSPGEFGGYTF	TGTGCCAGCAGTTACTCCCCAGGAGAGTTCGGAGGCTACACCTTC
TRBV7-9	NA	TRBJ2-7	NA	CASSLRALAGVTSYEQYF	TGTGCCAGCAGCTTAAGAGCTTTGGCCGGGGTAACCTCCTACGAGCAGTACTTC
TRBV7-2	NA	TRBJ2-7	NA	CASSLGRGSEQYF	TGTGCCAGCAGCTTAGGGCGAGGGTCCGAGCAGTACTTC
TRBV7-9	NA	TRBJ2-1	NA	CAGSLEREQFF	TGTGCCGGCAGCTTAGAGCGTGAGCAGTTCTTC
TRBV20-1	NA	TRBJ2-5	NA	CSAAPPGIAKNVQYF	TGCAGTGCGGCCCCCCCGGGGATAGCCAAAAACGTTCAGTACTTC
TRBV7-9	NA	TRBJ2-2	NA	CASSLPAKAGELFF	TGTGCCAGCAGCCTGCCAGCTAAGGCCGGGGAGCTGTTTTTT
TRBV24-1	NA	TRBJ2-1	NA	CATSDHIAGKNNGQFF	TGTGCCACCAGTGACCATATAGCCGGGAAGAACAATGGGCAGTTCTTC
TRBV18	NA	TRBJ2-7	NA	CASSYYRDKSYEQYF	TGTGCCAGCTCATACTACCGGGACAAATCCTACGAGCAGTACTTC
TRBV6-2/TRBV6-3	NA	TRBJ2-1	NA	CASRTPGTGEFF	TGTGCCAGCAGGACTCCCGGGACTGGGGAGTTCTTC
TRBV3-1	NA	TRBJ2-6	NA	CASSLRGRGSGANVLTF	TGTGCCAGCAGCCTGCGGGGGCGAGGCTCTGGGGCCAACGTCCTGACTTTC
TRBV7-2	TRBD1	TRBJ1-6	NA	CASSFGDRGVSPLHF	TGTGCCAGCAGCTTCGGAGACAGGGGCGTTTCACCCCTCCACTTT
TRBV12-3/TRBV12-4	TRBD1	TRBJ1-5	NA	CASSYRQGLGQPQHF	TGTGCCAGCAGTTACAGACAGGGATTAGGGCAGCCCCAGCATTTT
TRBV7-2	NA	TRBJ2-7	NA	CASSLTSAGQYF	TGTGCCAGCAGCTTAACTTCTGCCGGGCAGTACTTC
TRBV7-3	TRBD2	TRBJ2-3	NA	CASSLGALAGGVSTDTQYF	TGTGCCAGCAGCCTCGGAGCGCTAGCGGGGGGAGTTAGCACAGATACGCAGTATTTT
TRBV20-1	NA	TRBJ2-1	few	CSAPPPNEQFF	TGCAGTGCCCCCCCCCCCAATGAGCAGTTCTTC
TRBV7-8	NA	TRBJ2-7	many	CASSHGSHYEQYF	TGTGCCAGCAGTCACGGGAGTCACTACGAGCAGTACTTC
TRBV20-1	TRBD1	TRBJ2-7	NA	CSASGRDQGVAGYEQYF	TGCAGTGCTTCAGGGAGAGACCAGGGGGTTGCTGGATACGAGCAGTACTTC
TRBV2	NA	TRBJ1-1	NA	CASSTYRVRDTEAFF	TGTGCCAGCAGTACTTACAGGGTGAGGGACACTGAAGCTTTCTTT